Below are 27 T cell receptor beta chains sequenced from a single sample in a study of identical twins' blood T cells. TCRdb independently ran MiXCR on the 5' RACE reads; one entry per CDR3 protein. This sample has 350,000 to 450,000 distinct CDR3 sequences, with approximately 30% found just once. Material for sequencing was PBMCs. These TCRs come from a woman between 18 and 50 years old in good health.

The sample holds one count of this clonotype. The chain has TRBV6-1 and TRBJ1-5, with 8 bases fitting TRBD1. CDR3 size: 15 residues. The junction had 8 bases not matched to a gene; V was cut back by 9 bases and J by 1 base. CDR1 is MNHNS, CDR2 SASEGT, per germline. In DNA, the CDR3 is TGTGCCAGTGATCTTTGGACAGGGAGCAATCAGCCCCAGCATTTT. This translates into CASDLWTGSNQPQHF.

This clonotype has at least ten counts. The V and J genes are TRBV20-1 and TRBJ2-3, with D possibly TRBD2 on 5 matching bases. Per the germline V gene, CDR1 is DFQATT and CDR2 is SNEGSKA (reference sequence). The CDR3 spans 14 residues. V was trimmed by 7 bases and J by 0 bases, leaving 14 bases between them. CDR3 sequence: CSGERLLSTDTQYF. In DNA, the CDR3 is TGCAGTGGGGAGCGACTGCTTAGCACAGATACGCAGTATTTT.

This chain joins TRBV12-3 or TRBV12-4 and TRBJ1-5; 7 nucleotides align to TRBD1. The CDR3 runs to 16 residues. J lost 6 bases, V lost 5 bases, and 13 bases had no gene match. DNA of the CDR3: TGTGCCAGCAGTGTCTTCGGGACAGAAATTTCTCAGCCCCAGCATTTT. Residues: CASSVFGTEISQPQHF.

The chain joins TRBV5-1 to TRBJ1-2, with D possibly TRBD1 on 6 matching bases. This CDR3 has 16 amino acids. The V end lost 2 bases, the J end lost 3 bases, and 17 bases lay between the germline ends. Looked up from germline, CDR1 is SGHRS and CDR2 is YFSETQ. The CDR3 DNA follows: TGCGCCAGCAGCTTACAGACAGGACAGTCCTACTATGGCTACACCTTC. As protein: CASSLQTGQSYYGYTF.

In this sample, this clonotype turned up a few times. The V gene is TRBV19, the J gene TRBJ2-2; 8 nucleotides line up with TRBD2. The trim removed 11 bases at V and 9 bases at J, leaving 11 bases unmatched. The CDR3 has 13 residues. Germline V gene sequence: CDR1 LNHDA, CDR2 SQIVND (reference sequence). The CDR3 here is CASRAGGRRELFF. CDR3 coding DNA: TGTGCCTCCCGTGCGGGAGGTCGAAGGGAGCTGTTTTTT.

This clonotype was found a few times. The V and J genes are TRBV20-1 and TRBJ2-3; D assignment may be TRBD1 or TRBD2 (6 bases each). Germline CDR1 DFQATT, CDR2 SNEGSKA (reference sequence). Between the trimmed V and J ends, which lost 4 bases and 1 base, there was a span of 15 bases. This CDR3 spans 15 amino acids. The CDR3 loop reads CSAKHPRGRTDTQYF. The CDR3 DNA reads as TGCAGTGCTAAACATCCCCGGGGGCGCACAGATACGCAGTATTTT.

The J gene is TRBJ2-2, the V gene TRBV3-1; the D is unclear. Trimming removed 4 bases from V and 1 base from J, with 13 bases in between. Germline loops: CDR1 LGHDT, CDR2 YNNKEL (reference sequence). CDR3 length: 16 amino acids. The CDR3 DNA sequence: TGTGCCAGCAGCCGCGGCAGCAAACTGAACACCGGGGAGCTGTTTTTT. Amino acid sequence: CASSRGSKLNTGELFF.

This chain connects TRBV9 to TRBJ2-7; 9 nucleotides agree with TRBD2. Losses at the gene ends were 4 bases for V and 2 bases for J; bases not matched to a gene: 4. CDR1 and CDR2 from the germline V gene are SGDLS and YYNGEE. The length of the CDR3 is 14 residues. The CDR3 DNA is TGTGCCAGCAGCCGTAGCGGGGGAACCTACGAGCAGTACTTC. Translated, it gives CASSRSGGTYEQYF.

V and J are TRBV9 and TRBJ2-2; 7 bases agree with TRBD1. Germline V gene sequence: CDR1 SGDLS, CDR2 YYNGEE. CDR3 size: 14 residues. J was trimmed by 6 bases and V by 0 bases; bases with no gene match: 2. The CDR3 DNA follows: TGTGCCAGCAGCGTAGTCCAGGGGGCCGGGGAGCTGTTTTTT. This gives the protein CASSVVQGAGELFF. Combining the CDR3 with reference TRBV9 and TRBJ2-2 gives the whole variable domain DSGVTQTPKHLITATGQRVTLRCSPRSGDLSVYWYQQSLDQGLQFLIQYYNGEERAKGNILERFSAQQFPDLHSELNLSSLELGDSALYFCASSVVQGAGELFFGEGSRLTVL.

The CDR3 coding sequence is TGCGCCAGCAGCTTGGTTGGGCGAGATACGCAGTATTTT. This sequence encodes CASSLVGRDTQYF. The chain carries TRBV5-1 and TRBJ2-3, with D uncertain. This CDR3 has 13 amino acids. Germline assignment: CDR1 SGHRS and CDR2 YFSETQ. Trimming removed 0 bases from V and 5 bases from J, with 7 bases in between.

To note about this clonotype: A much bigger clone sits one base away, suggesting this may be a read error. CDR3 sequence reads: CASSMGTGQAYGYTF. The CDR3 DNA follows: TGTGCCAGCTCAATGGGTACTGGACAGGCCTATGGCTACACCTTC. The gene calls are TRBV18 and TRBJ1-2, with 7 bases matching TRBD1. Germline-derived CDR1 and CDR2 are KGHSH and LQKENI. There are 15 residues in the CDR3. With V trimmed by 5 bases and J by 4 bases, 10 bases remained unmatched.

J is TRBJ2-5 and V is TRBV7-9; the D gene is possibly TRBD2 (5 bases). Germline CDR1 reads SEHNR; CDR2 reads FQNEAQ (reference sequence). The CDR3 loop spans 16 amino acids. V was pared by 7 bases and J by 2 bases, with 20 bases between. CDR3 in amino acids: CASTSSSVGLQETQYF. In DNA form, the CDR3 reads TGTGCCAGCACCTCATCCTCCGTTGGACTGCAAGAGACCCAGTACTTC.

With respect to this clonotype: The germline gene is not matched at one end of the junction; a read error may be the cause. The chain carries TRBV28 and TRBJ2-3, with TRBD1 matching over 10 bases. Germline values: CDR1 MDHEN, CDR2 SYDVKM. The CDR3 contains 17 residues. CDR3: CAGSSPRGQGYTDTQYF. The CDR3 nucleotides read TGTGCCGGCAGTTCCCCTCGGGGACAGGGGTACACAGATACGCAGTATTTT.

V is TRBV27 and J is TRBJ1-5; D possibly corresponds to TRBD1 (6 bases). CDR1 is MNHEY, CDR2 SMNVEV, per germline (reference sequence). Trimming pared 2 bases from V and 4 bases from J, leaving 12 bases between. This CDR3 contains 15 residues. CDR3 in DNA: TGTGCCAGCAGTTTAGGGACAACGGGTAATCAGCCCCAGCATTTT. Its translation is CASSLGTTGNQPQHF.

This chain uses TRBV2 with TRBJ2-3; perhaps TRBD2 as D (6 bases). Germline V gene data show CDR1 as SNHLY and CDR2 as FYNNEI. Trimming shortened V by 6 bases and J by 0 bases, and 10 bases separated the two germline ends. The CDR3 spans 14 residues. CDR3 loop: CASRFGRSTDTQYF. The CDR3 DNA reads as TGTGCCAGCAGGTTCGGGAGAAGCACAGATACGCAGTATTTT.

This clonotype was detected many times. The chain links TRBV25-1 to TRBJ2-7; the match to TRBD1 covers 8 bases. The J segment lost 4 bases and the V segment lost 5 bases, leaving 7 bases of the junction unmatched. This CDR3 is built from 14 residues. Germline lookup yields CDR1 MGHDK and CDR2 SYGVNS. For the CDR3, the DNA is TGTGCCAGCAGTATCGGGACAGGATCTTACGAGCAGTACTTC. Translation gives CASSIGTGSYEQYF.

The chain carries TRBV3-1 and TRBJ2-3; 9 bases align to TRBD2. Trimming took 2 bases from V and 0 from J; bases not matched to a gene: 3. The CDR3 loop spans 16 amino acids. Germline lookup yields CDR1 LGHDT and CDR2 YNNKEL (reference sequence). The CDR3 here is CASSQPSGTSTDTQYF. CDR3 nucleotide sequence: TGTGCCAGCAGCCAACCTAGCGGGACCAGCACAGATACGCAGTATTTT.

The CDR3 DNA is TGCAGTGCTAATTCGGCAGGGGGCCGGCTTAGCTATGGCTACACCTTC. Residues: CSANSAGGRLSYGYTF. The chain employs TRBV20-1 and TRBJ1-2; 8 positions agree with TRBD1. After removal of 4 bases from V and 4 bases from J, the junction contained 14 bases not matched to a gene. Germline V lookup: CDR1 DFQATT, CDR2 SNEGSKA (reference sequence). The CDR3 runs 16 residues.

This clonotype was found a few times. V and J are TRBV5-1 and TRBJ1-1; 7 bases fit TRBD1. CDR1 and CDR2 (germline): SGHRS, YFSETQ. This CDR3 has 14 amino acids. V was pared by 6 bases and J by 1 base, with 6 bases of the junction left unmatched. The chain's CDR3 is CASISGQPNTEAFF. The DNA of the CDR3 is TGCGCCAGCATATCGGGACAGCCGAACACTGAAGCTTTCTTT. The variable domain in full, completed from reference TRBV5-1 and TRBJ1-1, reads KAGVTQTPRYLIKTRGQQVTLSCSPISGHRSVSWYQQTPGQGLQFLFEYFSETQRNKGNFPGRFSGRQFSNSRSEMNVSTLELGDSALYLCASISGQPNTEAFFGQGTRLTVV.

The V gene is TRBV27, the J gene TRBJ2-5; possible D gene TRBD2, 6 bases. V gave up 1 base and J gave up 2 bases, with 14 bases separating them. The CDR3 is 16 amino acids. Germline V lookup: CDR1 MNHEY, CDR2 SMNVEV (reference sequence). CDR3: CASSLFSLAPQETQYF. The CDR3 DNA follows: TGTGCCAGCAGTTTATTTTCGCTAGCGCCGCAAGAGACCCAGTACTTC.

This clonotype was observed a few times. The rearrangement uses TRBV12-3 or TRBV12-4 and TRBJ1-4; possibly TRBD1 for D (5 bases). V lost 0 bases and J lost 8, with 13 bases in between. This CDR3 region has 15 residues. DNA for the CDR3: TGTGCCAGCAGTTTAGCGGGGGGATCGGGCGAAAAACTGTTTTTT. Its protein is CASSLAGGSGEKLFF.

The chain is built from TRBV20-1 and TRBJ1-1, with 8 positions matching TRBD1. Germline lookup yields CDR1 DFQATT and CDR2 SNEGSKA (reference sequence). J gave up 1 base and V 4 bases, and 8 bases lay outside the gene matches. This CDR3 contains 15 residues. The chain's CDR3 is CSAIGQGGRNTEAFF. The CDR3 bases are TGCAGTGCTATCGGACAGGGCGGCCGGAACACTGAAGCTTTCTTT.

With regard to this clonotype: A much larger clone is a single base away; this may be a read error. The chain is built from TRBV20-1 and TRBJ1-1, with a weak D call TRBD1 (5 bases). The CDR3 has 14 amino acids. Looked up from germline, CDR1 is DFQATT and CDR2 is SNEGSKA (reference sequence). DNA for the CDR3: TGCAGTGCTAGAGATCGCCGGGGGAACACTGAAACTTTCTTT. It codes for CSARDRRGNTETFF.

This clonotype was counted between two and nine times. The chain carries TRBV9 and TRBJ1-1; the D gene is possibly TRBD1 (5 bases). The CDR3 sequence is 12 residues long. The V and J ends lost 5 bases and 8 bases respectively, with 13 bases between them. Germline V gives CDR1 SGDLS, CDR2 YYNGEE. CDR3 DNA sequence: TGTGCCAGCAGGGCCGGGACGACCGAAGCTTTCTTT. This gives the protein CASRAGTTEAFF. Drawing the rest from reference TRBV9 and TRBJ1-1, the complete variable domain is DSGVTQTPKHLITATGQRVTLRCSPRSGDLSVYWYQQSLDQGLQFLIQYYNGEERAKGNILERFSAQQFPDLHSELNLSSLELGDSALYFCASRAGTTEAFFGQGTRLTVV.

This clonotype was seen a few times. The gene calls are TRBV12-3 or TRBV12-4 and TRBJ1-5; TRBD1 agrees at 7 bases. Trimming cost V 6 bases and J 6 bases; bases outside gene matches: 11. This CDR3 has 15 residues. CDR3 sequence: CASSIGQVGRQPQHF. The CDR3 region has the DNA TGTGCCAGCAGCATAGGACAGGTCGGACGTCAGCCCCAGCATTTT.

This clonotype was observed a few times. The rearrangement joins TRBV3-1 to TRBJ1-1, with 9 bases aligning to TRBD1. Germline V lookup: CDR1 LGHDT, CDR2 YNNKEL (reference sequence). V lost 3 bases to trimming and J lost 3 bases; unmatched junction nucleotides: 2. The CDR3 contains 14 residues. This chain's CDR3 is CASSHRQGDTEAFF. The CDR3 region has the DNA TGTGCCAGCAGCCATCGACAGGGGGACACTGAAGCTTTCTTT. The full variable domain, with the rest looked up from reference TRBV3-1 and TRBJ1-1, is DTAVSQTPKYLVTQMGNDKSIKCEQNLGHDTMYWYKQDSKKFLKIMFSYNNKELIINETVPNRFSPKSPDKAHLNLHINSLELGDSAVYFCASSHRQGDTEAFFGQGTRLTVV.

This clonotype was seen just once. CDR3 coding DNA: TGTGCCAGCAGCCCGTGGAGGGTCGAAAAACTGTTTTTT. Protein: CASSPWRVEKLFF. This chain connects TRBV12-3 or TRBV12-4 to TRBJ1-4, with unresolved D. The CDR3 spans 13 residues. V gave up 6 bases and J gave up 8 bases, with 13 bases separating them.